These 9 T cell receptor beta chains came from one sample sequenced in a study of tumour-infiltrating T cells in Burkitt lymphoma. The protocol was immunoSEQ multiplex PCR, while the TCRdb copy is restricted to in-frame clones and leaves out a portion. This sample has tens of thousands of clones, with around 30% found just once. Material for sequencing was tumor tissue. The receptors come from a human donor with Burkitt lymphoma.

This clone has just a few counts. The rearrangement links TRBV6-5 to TRBJ2-2; TRBD2 matches at 7 bases. CDR3 size: 15 residues. Germline trimming cut 6 bases from V and 1 base from J; bases unmatched to any gene: 5. Germline CDR1 and CDR2: MNHEY and SVGAGI. In DNA, the CDR3 is TGTGCCAGCAGACCTAGCGGAGGGAACACCGGGGAGCTGTTTTTT. Encoded protein: CASRPSGGNTGELFF.

In its sample, this clone was seen a few times. The V and J genes are TRBV6-5 and TRBJ2-1; the match to TRBD2 covers 8 bases. V shed 2 bases, J shed 8 bases, and the junction held 8 bases outside the gene matches. The CDR3 runs 15 residues. Germline V lookup: CDR1 MNHEY, CDR2 SVGAGI. The CDR3 sequence: CASSYQIGSGDEQFF. CDR3 DNA: TGTGCCAGCAGTTACCAAATTGGTAGCGGGGATGAGCAGTTCTTC.

This clone was seen a handful of times. The chain uses TRBV5-1 and TRBJ1-1; unclear D gene. Germline CDR1 SGHRS, CDR2 YFSETQ. This CDR3 spans 16 amino acids. V lost 1 base to trimming and J lost 7 bases, with 20 bases between them. CDR3 sequence reads: CASSLSGSVGVFEAFF. CDR3 coding DNA: TGCGCCAGCAGCTTGAGTGGGTCTGTCGGGGTCTTTGAAGCTTTCTTT.

V gene TRBV25-1 combines with J gene TRBJ1-1; the match to TRBD1 covers 7 bases. CDR1 and CDR2 (germline): MGHDK, SYGVNS. The CDR3 runs to 15 residues. Losses at the gene ends were 3 bases for V and 2 bases for J; bases not matched to a gene: 6. The CDR3 DNA follows: TGTGCCAGCAGTGATGATCGACAGGGAAACACTGAAGCTTTCTTT. Translated, it gives CASSDDRQGNTEAFF. Full variable domain (remainder filled in from reference TRBV25-1 and TRBJ1-1): EADIYQTPRYLVIGTGKKITLECSQTMGHDKMYWYQQDPGMELHLIHYSYGVNSTEKGDLSSESTVSRIRTEHFPLTLESARPSHTSQYLCASSDDRQGNTEAFFGQGTRLTVV.

This sequence joins TRBV5-5 and TRBJ1-1; weak D call: TRBD1 (5 bases). V was clipped by 1 base and J by 0 bases, with 7 bases between them. Germline V gives CDR1 SGHKS, CDR2 YYEKEE (reference sequence). The CDR3 is made up of 14 amino acids. The CDR3 region is CASSLMTVNTEAFF. CDR3 sequence (DNA): TGTGCCAGCAGCTTGATGACAGTGAACACTGAAGCTTTCTTT.

This clone was picked up a small number of times. Different DNA sequences within this sample yield the same CDR3. J is TRBJ1-5 and V is TRBV4-2; no reliable D call. CDR1 is LGHNA and CDR2 is YNFKEQ in the germline V gene. The CDR3 has 13 amino acids. Trimming took off 4 bases at V and 5 bases at J, with 9 bases between the two ends. DNA of the CDR3: TGTGCCAGCAGCCCGGAGGGAGATCAGCCCCAGCATTTT. Its protein is CASSPEGDQPQHF.

This clone was observed at least ten times. This chain uses TRBV4-3 with TRBJ1-2; D unclear. This CDR3 has 15 amino acids. Trimming pared 0 bases from V and 1 base from J, leaving 9 bases between. Germline CDR1 and CDR2: LGHNA and YSLEER. CDR3 region: CASSQDRDYNYGYTF. The CDR3 nucleotides are TGCGCCAGCAGCCAAGATCGGGATTATAACTATGGCTACACCTTC.

The V call is TRBV5-1, the J call TRBJ2-3; the D gene could be TRBD1 or TRBD2 (7 bases each). Per the germline V gene, CDR1 is SGHRS and CDR2 is YFSETQ. The CDR3 totals 17 residues. The V end was cut by 4 bases, the J end by 3 bases, with 21 bases between. The CDR3 DNA reads as TGCGCCAGCAGCGAAAACAGGGGAGGGTATCGTACAGATACGCAGTATTTT. Residues: CASSENRGGYRTDTQYF.

This clone has only a few counts. This chain joins TRBV7-2 and TRBJ2-5; D is uncertain. The CDR3 sequence is 13 residues long. V shed 4 bases and J shed 5 bases, with 11 bases lying between them. CDR1 SGHTA and CDR2 FQGNSA come from the germline V gene. The CDR3, as DNA: TGTGCCAGCAGCTCCTCCTTCGGGGAGACCCAGTACTTC. Amino acid sequence: CASSSSFGETQYF.